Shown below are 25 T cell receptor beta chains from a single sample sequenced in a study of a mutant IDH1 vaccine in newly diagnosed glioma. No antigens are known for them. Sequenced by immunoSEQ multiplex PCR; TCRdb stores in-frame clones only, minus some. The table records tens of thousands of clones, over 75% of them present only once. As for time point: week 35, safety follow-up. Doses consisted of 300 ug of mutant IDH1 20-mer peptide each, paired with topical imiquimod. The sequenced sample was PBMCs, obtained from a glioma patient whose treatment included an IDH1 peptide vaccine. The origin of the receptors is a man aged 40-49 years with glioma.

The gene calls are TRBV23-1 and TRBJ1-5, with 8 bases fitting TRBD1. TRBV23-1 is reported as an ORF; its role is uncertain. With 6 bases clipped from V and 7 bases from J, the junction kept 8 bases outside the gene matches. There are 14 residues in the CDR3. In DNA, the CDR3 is TGCGCCAGCAGCCCCCAGGGGGCTCGGCAGCCCCAGCATTTT. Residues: CASSPQGARQPQHF.

For the CDR3, the DNA is TGCGCCAGCAGCCAAGATGAAAGGGTGCCCACCGGGGAGCTGTTTTTT. This gives the protein CASSQDERVPTGELFF. The chain is built from TRBV4-3 and TRBJ2-2; no clear D. V lost 0 bases and J lost 4, with 12 bases in between. Looked up from germline, CDR1 is LGHNA and CDR2 is YSLEER. The CDR3 extends over 16 amino acids.

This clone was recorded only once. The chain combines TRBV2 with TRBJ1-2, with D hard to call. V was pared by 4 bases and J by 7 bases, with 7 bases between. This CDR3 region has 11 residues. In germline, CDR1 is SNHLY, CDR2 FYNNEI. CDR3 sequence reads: CASSATSGYTF. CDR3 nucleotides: TGTGCCAGCAGTGCGACTAGTGGCTACACCTTC.

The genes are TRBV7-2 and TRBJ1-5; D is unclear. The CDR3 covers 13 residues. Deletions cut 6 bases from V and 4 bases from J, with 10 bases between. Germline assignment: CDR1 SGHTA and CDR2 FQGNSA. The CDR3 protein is CASSTRGNQPQHF. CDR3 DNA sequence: TGTGCCAGCAGTACTCGGGGAAATCAGCCCCAGCATTTT.

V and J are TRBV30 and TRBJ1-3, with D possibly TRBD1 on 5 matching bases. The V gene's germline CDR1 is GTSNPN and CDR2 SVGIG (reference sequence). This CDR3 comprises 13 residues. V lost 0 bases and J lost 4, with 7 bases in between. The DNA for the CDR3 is TGTGCCTGGAGTGTCAACAGGGGAAACACCATATATTTT. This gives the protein CAWSVNRGNTIYF.

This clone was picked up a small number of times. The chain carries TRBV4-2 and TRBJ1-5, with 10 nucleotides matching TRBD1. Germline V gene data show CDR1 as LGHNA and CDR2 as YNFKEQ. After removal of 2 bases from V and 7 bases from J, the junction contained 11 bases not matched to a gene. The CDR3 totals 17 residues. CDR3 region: CASSQTLSGQGDQPQHF. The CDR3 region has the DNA TGTGCCAGCAGCCAAACCCTCTCCGGACAGGGGGACCAGCCCCAGCATTTT.

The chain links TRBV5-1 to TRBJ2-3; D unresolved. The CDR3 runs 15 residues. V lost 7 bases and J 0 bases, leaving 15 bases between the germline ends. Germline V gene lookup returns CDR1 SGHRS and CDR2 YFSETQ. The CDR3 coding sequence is TGCGCCAGCGGCCCGGGCCTGAGCAGCACAGATACGCAGTATTTT. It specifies CASGPGLSSTDTQYF.

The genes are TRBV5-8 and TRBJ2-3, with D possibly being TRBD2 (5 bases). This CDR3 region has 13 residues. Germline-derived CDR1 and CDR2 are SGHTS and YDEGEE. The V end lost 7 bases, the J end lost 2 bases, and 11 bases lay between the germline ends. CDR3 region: CASDRGDTDTQYF. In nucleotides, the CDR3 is TGTGCCAGCGACCGGGGAGACACAGATACGCAGTATTTT. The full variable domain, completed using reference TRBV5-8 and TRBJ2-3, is EAGVTQSPTHLIKTRGQQATLRCSPISGHTSVYWYQQALGLGLQFLLWYDEGEERNRGNFPPRFSGRQFPNYSSELNVNALELEDSALYLCASDRGDTDTQYFGPGTRLTVL.

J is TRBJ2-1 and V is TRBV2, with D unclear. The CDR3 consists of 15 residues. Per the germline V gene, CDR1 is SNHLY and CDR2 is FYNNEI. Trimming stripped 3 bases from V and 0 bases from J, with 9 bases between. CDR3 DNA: TGTGCCAGCAGTGACGGTAGGAGCTCCTACAATGAGCAGTTCTTC. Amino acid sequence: CASSDGRSSYNEQFF.

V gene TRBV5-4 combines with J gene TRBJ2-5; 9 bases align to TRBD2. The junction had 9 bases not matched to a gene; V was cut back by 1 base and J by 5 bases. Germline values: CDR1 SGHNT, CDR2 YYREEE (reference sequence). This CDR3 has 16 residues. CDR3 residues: CASSLMIAGATETQYF. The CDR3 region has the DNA TGTGCCAGCAGCTTGATGATAGCGGGAGCCACGGAGACCCAGTACTTC.

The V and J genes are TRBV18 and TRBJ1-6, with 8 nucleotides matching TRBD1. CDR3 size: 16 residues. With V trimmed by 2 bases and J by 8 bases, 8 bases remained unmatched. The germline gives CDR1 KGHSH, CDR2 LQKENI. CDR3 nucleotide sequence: TGTGCCAGCTCACCAACCGGACAGGGTCGGGATTCACCCCTCCACTTT. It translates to CASSPTGQGRDSPLHF.

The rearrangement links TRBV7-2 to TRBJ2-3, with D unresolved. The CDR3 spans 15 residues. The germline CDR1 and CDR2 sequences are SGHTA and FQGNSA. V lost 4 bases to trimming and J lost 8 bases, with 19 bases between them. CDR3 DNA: TGTGCCAGCAGCTCCGGTGGAGACCCCCGGAGTACGCAGTATTTT. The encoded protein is CASSSGGDPRSTQYF.

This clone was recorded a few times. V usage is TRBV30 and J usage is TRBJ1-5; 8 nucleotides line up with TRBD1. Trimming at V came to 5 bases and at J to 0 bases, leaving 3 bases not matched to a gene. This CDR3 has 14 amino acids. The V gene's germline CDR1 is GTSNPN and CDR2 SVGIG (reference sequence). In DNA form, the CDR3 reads TGTGCCTGGGACAGGGGTTATAGCAATCAGCCCCAGCATTTT. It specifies CAWDRGYSNQPQHF.

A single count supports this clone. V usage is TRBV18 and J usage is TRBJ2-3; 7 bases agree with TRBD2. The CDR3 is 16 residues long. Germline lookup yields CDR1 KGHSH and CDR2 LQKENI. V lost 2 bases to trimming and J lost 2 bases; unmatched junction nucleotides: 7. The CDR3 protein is CASSPGPSGNTDTQYF. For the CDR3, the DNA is TGTGCCAGCTCACCAGGGCCTAGCGGAAACACAGATACGCAGTATTTT.

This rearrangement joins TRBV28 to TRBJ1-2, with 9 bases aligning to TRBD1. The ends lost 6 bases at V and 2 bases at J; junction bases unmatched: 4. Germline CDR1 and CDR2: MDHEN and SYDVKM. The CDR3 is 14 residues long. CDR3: CASRTGGPNYGYTF. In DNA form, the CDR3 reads TGTGCCAGCAGAACAGGGGGCCCAAACTATGGCTACACCTTC.

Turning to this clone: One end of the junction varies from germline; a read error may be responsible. CDR3: CASSPPLGGKGNQETQYF. CDR3 nucleotide sequence: TGTGCTAGCAGCCCACCCCTCGGCGGCAAGGGGAACCAAGAGACCCAGTACTTC. This chain joins TRBV7-7 and TRBJ2-5; tentative D call: TRBD1 (5 bases). CDR1 SSHAT and CDR2 FNYEAQ come from the germline V gene (reference sequence). The CDR3 loop spans 18 amino acids.

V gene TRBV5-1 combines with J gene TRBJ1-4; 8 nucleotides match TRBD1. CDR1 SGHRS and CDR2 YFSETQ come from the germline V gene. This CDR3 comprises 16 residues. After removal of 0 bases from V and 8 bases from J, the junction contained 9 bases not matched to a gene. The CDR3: CASSLESGGLREKLFF. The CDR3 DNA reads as TGCGCCAGCAGCTTGGAGTCAGGGGGCCTTCGGGAAAAACTGTTTTTT.

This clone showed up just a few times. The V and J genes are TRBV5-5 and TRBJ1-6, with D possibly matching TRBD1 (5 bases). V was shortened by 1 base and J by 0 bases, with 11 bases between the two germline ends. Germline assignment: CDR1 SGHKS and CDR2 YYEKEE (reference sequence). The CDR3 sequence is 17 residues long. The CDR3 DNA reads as TGTGCCAGCAGCTTGTTAGCAGGGAGCTCCTATAATTCACCCCTCCACTTT. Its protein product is CASSLLAGSSYNSPLHF. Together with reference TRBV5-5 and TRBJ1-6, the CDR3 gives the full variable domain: DAGVTQSPTHLIKTRGQQVTLRCSPISGHKSVSWYQQVLGQGPQFIFQYYEKEERGRGNFPDRFSARQFPNYSSELNVNALLLGDSALYLCASSLLAGSSYNSPLHFGNGTRLTVT.

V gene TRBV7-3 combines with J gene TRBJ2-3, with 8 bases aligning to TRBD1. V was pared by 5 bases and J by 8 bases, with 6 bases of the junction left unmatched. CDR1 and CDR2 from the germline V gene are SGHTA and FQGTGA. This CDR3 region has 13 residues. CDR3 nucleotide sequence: TGTGCCAGCAGCGCCGACAGGGGAGGTACGCAGTATTTT. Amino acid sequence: CASSADRGGTQYF. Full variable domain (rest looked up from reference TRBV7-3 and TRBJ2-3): GAGVSQTPSNKVTEKGKYVELRCDPISGHTALYWYRQSLGQGPEFLIYFQGTGAADDSGLPNDRFFAVRPEGSVSTLKIQRTERGDSAVYLCASSADRGGTQYFGPGTRLTVL.

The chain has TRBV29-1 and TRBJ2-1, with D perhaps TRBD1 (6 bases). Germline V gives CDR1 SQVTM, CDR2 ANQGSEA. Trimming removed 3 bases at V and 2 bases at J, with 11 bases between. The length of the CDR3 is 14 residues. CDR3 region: CSVEVRGTYNEQFF. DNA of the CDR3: TGCAGCGTTGAGGTGAGGGGGACCTACAATGAGCAGTTCTTC.

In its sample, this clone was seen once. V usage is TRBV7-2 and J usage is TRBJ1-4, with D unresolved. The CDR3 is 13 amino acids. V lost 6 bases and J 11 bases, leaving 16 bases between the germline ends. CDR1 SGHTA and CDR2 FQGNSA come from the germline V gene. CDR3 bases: TGTGCCAGCAGTCCCGGAGGAGGCGGGAAACTGTTTTTT. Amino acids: CASSPGGGGKLFF.

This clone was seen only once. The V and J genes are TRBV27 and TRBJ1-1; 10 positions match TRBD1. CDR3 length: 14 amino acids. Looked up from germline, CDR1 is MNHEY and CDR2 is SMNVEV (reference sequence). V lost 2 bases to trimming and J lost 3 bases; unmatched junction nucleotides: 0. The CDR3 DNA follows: TGTGCCAGCAGTTTAGACAGGGGGCACACTGAAGCTTTCTTT. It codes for CASSLDRGHTEAFF.

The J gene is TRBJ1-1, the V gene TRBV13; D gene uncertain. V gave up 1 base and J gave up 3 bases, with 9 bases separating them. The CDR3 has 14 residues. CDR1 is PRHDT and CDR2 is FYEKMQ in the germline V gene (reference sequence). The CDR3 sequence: CASSLVGSHTEAFF. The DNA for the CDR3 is TGTGCCAGCAGCTTAGTTGGCAGCCACACTGAAGCTTTCTTT.

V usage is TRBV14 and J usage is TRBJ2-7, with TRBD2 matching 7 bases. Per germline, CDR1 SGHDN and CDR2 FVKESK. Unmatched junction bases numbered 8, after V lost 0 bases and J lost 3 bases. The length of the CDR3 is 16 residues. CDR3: CASSQERGRERYEQYF. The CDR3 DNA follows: TGTGCCAGCAGCCAAGAAAGAGGGCGGGAGCGCTACGAGCAGTACTTC.

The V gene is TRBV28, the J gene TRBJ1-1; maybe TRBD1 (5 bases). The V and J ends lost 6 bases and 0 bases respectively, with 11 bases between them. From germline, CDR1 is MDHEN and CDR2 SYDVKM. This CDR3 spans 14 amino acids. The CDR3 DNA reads TGTGCCAGCAGGCGACCGGACATGAACACTGAAGCTTTCTTT. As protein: CASRRPDMNTEAFF.